Below, 19 T cell receptor beta chains from the same sample are listed, as sequenced in a study of T-cell reconstitution after alpha-beta-depleted transplantation in children (TCRdb year 2016). Receptors were amplified or captured by PCR. The sequencer was an Illumina HiSeq 2500. TCR library preparation used molecular barcoding, with unique molecular identifiers applied to normalize quantification of the TCRbeta repertoire. TCRdb's own reprocessing of the public reads used fastp at Q25 and MiXCR and kept productive beta chains. Each entry is one CDR3 protein sequence, shown with its most common DNA and genes. This sample gives fewer than 200,000 distinct CDR3 sequences in total; approximately 6.8% of them show up just once. Together, the top ten hold roughly 3% of the sample. The input for sequencing was PBMCs from the stem cell graft donor, taken from the stem cell graft. These receptors all stem from a human donor who donated a stem cell graft to a child with Wiskott-Aldrich syndrome.

This clonotype has at least ten counts. The chain recombines TRBV29-1 with TRBJ2-3; unclear D gene. This CDR3 has 13 amino acids. Germline CDR1 is SQVTM and CDR2 is ANQGSEA. Trimming cost V 3 bases and J 0 bases, with 7 bases left between them. CDR3 sequence: CSVDGPSTDTQYF. The CDR3 DNA reads as TGCAGCGTTGACGGCCCTAGCACAGATACGCAGTATTTT.

In this sample, this clonotype turned up many times. In DNA form, the CDR3 reads TGCGCCAGCAGCTTGGCGCCTGGACCTTACGAGCAGTACTTC. Amino acid sequence: CASSLAPGPYEQYF. This chain connects TRBV5-1 to TRBJ2-7; no clear D. Between the trimmed V and J ends, which lost 0 bases and 4 bases, there was a span of 11 bases. The CDR3 sequence is 14 residues long. CDR1 is SGHRS, CDR2 YFSETQ, per germline.

This clonotype was seen ten or more times. The chain has TRBV12-3 or TRBV12-4 and TRBJ2-5; D is perhaps TRBD1 (10 bases). V was pared by 6 bases and J by 8 bases, with 25 bases between. This CDR3 has 16 amino acids. The CDR3 coding sequence is TGTGCCAGCAGCCCATCAGCGGGGGGACAGGGGATTACCCAGTACTTC. Its translation: CASSPSAGGQGITQYF.

This clonotype was found many times. The gene calls are TRBV7-2 and TRBJ2-1, with 11 bases aligning to TRBD2. The CDR3 covers 17 residues. J lost 9 bases, V lost 3 bases, and 13 bases had no gene match. From germline, CDR1 is SGHTA and CDR2 FQGNSA. The CDR3: CASSLTQLAGVAGEQFF. As DNA, the CDR3 is TGTGCCAGCAGCTTGACTCAACTAGCGGGAGTAGCGGGTGAGCAGTTCTTC.

The V gene is TRBV11-2, the J gene TRBJ2-3; a weak D match, TRBD1 (6 bases). CDR1 is SGHAT, CDR2 FQNNGV, per germline. Trimming cost V 1 base and J 1 base, with 15 bases left between them. The CDR3 totals 17 residues. CDR3 coding DNA: TGTGCCAGCAGCTTAGTATTCAGGGGAGAACGCACAGATACGCAGTATTTT. It yields the protein CASSLVFRGERTDTQYF.

The V gene is TRBV29-1, the J gene TRBJ2-7; D gene unclear. V lost 0 bases, J lost 1 base, and 4 bases lay in between. This CDR3 is built from 12 residues. CDR1 and CDR2 from the germline V gene are SQVTM and ANQGSEA. Here the CDR3 reads CSVEDTSYEQYF. CDR3 coding DNA: TGCAGCGTTGAAGACACTTCCTACGAGCAGTACTTC.

The chain uses TRBV6-2 or TRBV6-3 and TRBJ2-1; 8 bases agree with TRBD2. This CDR3 is built from 15 residues. J gave up 0 bases and V 7 bases, and 5 bases lay outside the gene matches. Looked up from germline, CDR1 is MNHEY and CDR2 is SVGEGT. CDR3 region: CASTLLAASYNEQFF. The CDR3 DNA follows: TGTGCCAGCACCCTACTAGCGGCCTCCTACAATGAGCAGTTCTTC.

At least ten counts were recorded for this clonotype. CDR3 in DNA: TGTGCCAGCAGTTACTCACCAGGGGGCCGGGAGACCCAGTACTTC. It yields the protein CASSYSPGGRETQYF. This chain uses TRBV6-5 with TRBJ2-5; 8 bases are shared with TRBD1. Germline CDR1 reads MNHEY; CDR2 reads SVGAGI. This CDR3 spans 15 amino acids. V was pared by 0 bases and J by 5 bases, with 5 bases of the junction left unmatched.

The V and J genes are TRBV11-3 and TRBJ2-7; the match to TRBD1 covers 8 bases. Germline V gene data show CDR1 as SGHNT and CDR2 as YENEEA. The junction had 8 bases not matched to a gene; V was cut back by 5 bases and J by 2 bases. There are 15 residues in the CDR3. The CDR3 DNA reads TGTGCCAGCAGCCGACAGGGGACAGGCACCTACGAGCAGTACTTC. Residues: CASSRQGTGTYEQYF.

The sample holds many counts of this clonotype. V is TRBV20-1 and J is TRBJ1-5; D unresolved. The V and J ends lost 6 bases and 6 bases respectively, with 18 bases between them. The CDR3 runs to 14 residues. CDR1 is DFQATT, CDR2 SNEGSKA, per germline (reference sequence). The CDR3 bases are TGCAGTGCCCCCTCAGGAGGGAGTATTCAGCCCCAGCATTTT. It encodes CSAPSGGSIQPQHF.

This clonotype was observed many times. The V gene is TRBV20-1, the J gene TRBJ2-7; 10 nucleotides line up with TRBD2. Germline V CDR1 and CDR2: DFQATT, SNEGSKA (reference sequence). The CDR3 runs 16 residues. With 3 bases clipped from V and 3 bases from J, the junction kept 11 bases outside the gene matches. Here the CDR3 reads CSARGVAGGLSYEQYF. In DNA, the CDR3 is TGCAGTGCTAGGGGGGTAGCGGGAGGCCTGAGCTACGAGCAGTACTTC.

This clonotype occurred many times. This sequence joins TRBV12-3 or TRBV12-4 and TRBJ1-6; unclear D gene. V lost 3 bases and J 0 bases, leaving 6 bases between the germline ends. The CDR3 is 15 amino acids. The CDR3 bases are TGTGCCAGCAGTTTCGAAAGCTCCTATAATTCACCCCTCCACTTT. It translates to CASSFESSYNSPLHF.

Ten or more counts support this clonotype. This CDR3 reads CASSSGQNNEQFF. CDR3 DNA: TGCGCCAGCAGCTCGGGCCAAAACAATGAGCAGTTCTTC. The chain is built from TRBV5-1 and TRBJ2-1; D remains unclear. Germline V gene sequence: CDR1 SGHRS, CDR2 YFSETQ. This CDR3 is built from 13 residues. V lost 3 bases and J 5 bases, leaving 9 bases between the germline ends.

This clonotype showed up many times. This chain connects TRBV20-1 to TRBJ2-7, with TRBD2 identical over 8 bases. Germline CDR1 is DFQATT and CDR2 is SNEGSKA (reference sequence). V dropped 1 base and J dropped 0; count of bases not matched to a gene: 5. CDR3 size: 15 residues. CDR3 in DNA: TGCAGTGCTAGAGGGACTAGCCTACCCTCCTACGAGCAGTACTTC. This sequence encodes CSARGTSLPSYEQYF.

The table lists this clonotype with many counts. V is TRBV6-1 and J is TRBJ1-2, with D unresolved. Trimming left V 7 bases short and J 8 bases short, with 20 bases between. CDR1 and CDR2 from the germline V gene are MNHNS and SASEGT. This CDR3 spans 14 amino acids. CDR3 nucleotides: TGTGCCAGCACCCCCCGTTTAGGCCCATTCGGCTACACCTTC. Translating it yields CASTPRLGPFGYTF.

At least ten counts were recorded for this clonotype. J is TRBJ2-7 and V is TRBV6-2 or TRBV6-3; 10 bases align to TRBD2. This CDR3 is built from 16 residues. Germline V gene data show CDR1 as MNHEY and CDR2 as SVGEGT. Trimming removed 8 bases from V and 1 base from J; junction bases left unmatched: 11. Here the CDR3 DNA reads TGTGCCAGCCAAGATCCCGGGACTAGCGATTCCTACGAGCAGTACTTC. Its translation is CASQDPGTSDSYEQYF.

This clonotype was seen at least ten times. This chain uses TRBV6-6 with TRBJ1-1; the D gene is possibly TRBD1 (6 bases). The CDR3 is made up of 12 amino acids. CDR1 and CDR2 from the germline V gene are MNHNY and SVGAGI (reference sequence). V shed 8 bases and J shed 1 base, with 8 bases lying between them. The CDR3 DNA sequence: TGTGCCAGCGGACAGCAGAACACTGAAGCTTTCTTT. Amino acids: CASGQQNTEAFF.

This clonotype was observed at least ten times. The CDR3, as DNA: TGCGCCAGCAGGGCTTTTGGGACAGGGGGGCTCAATGAGCAGTTCTTC. This encodes CASRAFGTGGLNEQFF. This rearrangement joins TRBV5-1 to TRBJ2-1, with 11 bases aligning to TRBD1. This CDR3 comprises 16 residues. The ends lost 5 bases at V and 6 bases at J; junction bases unmatched: 10. Germline CDR1 and CDR2: SGHRS and YFSETQ.

This clonotype was seen at least ten times. The chain joins TRBV9 to TRBJ1-2, with 12 bases aligning to TRBD1. The germline V gene has CDR1 SGDLS and CDR2 YYNGEE. After removal of 4 bases from V and 10 bases from J, the junction contained 5 bases not matched to a gene. The CDR3 has 13 amino acids. CDR3 loop: CASSPGQGADYTF. Written as DNA, the CDR3 is TGTGCCAGCAGCCCGGGACAGGGGGCCGACTACACCTTC. Combining the CDR3 with reference TRBV9 and TRBJ1-2 gives the whole variable domain DSGVTQTPKHLITATGQRVTLRCSPRSGDLSVYWYQQSLDQGLQFLIQYYNGEERAKGNILERFSAQQFPDLHSELNLSSLELGDSALYFCASSPGQGADYTFGSGTRLTVV.